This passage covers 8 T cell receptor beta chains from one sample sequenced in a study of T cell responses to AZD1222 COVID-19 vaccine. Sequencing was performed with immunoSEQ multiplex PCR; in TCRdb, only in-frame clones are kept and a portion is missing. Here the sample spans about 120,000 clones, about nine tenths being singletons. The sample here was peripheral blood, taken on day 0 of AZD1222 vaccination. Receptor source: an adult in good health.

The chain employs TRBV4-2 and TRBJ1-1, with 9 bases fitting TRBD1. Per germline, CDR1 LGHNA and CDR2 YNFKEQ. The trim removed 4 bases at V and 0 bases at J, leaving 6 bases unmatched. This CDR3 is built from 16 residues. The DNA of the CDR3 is TGTGCCAGCAGCCTACCGGGACAGGGAGTGAACACTGAAGCTTTCTTT. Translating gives CASSLPGQGVNTEAFF.

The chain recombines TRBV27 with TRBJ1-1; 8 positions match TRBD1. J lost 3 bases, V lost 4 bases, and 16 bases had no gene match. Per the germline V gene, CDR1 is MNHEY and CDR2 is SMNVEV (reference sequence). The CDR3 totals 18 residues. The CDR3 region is CASSSRTGLGTKHTEAFF. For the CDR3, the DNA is TGTGCCAGCAGTTCCCGGACAGGGTTGGGGACTAAGCACACTGAAGCTTTCTTT.

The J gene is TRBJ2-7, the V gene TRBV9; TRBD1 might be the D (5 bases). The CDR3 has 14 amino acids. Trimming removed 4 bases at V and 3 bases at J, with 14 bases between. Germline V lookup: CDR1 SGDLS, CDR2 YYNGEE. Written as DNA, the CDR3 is TGTGCCAGCAGCCTAGGTTTAGGGGTCTACGAGCAGTACTTC. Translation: CASSLGLGVYEQYF.

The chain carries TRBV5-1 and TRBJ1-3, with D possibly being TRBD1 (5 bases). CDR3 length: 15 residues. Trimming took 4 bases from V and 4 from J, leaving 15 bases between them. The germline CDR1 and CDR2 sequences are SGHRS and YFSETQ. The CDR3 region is CASSQTVTEGNTIYF. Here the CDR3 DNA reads TGCGCCAGCAGCCAGACAGTAACCGAGGGAAACACCATATATTTT.

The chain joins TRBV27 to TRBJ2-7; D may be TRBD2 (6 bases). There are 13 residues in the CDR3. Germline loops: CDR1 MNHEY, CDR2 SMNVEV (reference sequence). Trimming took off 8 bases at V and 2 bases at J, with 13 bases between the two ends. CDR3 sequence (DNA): TGTGCCAGCTACGGGACTCGAACCTACGAGCAGTACTTC. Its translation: CASYGTRTYEQYF.

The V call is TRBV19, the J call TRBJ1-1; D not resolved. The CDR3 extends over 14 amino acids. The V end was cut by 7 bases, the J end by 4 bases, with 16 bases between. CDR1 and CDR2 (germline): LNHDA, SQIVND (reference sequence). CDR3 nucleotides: TGTGCCAGTACGGTGGACGGGTCCCTCACTGAAGCTTTCTTT. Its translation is CASTVDGSLTEAFF. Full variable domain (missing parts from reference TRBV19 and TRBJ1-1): DGGITQSPKYLFRKEGQNVTLSCEQNLNHDAMYWYRQDPGQGLRLIYYSQIVNDFQKGDIAEGYSVSREKKESFPLTVTSAQKNPTAFYLCASTVDGSLTEAFFGQGTRLTVV.

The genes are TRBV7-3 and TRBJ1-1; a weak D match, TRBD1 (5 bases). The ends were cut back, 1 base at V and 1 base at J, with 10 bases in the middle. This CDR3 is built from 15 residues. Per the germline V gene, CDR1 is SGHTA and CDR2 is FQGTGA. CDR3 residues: CASSLSGGRNTEAFF. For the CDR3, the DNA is TGTGCCAGCAGCTTAAGTGGGGGGAGGAACACTGAAGCTTTCTTT. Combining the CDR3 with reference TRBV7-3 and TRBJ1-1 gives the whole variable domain GAGVSQTPSNKVTEKGKYVELRCDPISGHTALYWYRQSLGQGPEFLIYFQGTGAADDSGLPNDRFFAVRPEGSVSTLKIQRTERGDSAVYLCASSLSGGRNTEAFFGQGTRLTVV.

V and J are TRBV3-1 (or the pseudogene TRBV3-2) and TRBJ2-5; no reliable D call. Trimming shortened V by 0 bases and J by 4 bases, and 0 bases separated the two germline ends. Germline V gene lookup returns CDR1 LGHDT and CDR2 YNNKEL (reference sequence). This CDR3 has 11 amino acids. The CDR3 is CASSQEETQYF. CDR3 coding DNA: TGTGCCAGCAGCCAAGAAGAGACCCAGTACTTC.